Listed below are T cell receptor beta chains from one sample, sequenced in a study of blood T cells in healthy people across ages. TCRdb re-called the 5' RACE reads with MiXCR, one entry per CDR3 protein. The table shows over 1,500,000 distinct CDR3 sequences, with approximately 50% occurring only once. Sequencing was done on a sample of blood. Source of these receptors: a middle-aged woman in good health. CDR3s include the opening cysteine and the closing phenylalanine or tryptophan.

CDR3 protein: CASSVALSGGGTDTQYF; V gene: TRBV9; J gene: TRBJ2-3
CDR3 protein: CASSRQGFSDTQYF; V gene: TRBV7-2; J gene: TRBJ2-3
CDR3 protein: CASSPRTGSTMNTEAFF; V gene: TRBV6-1; J gene: TRBJ1-1
CDR3 protein: CASSQANLPGGQRDTQYF; V gene: TRBV4-2; J gene: TRBJ2-3
CDR3 protein: CASSDVRAGSSYNEQFF; V gene: TRBV6-4; J gene: TRBJ2-1
CDR3 protein: CASSPSTGGETQYF; V gene: TRBV18; J gene: TRBJ2-5
CDR3 protein: CATRDSHVPGANVLTF; V gene: TRBV2; J gene: TRBJ2-6
CDR3 protein: CSVVARQGIGSDTQYF; V gene: TRBV29-1; J gene: TRBJ2-3
CDR3 protein: CASSSLTTSNQPQHF; V gene: TRBV7-2; J gene: TRBJ1-5
CDR3 protein: CVSSFRGREDEQFF; V gene: TRBV5-1; J gene: TRBJ2-1
CDR3 protein: CSVGYRGRSGANVLTF; V gene: TRBV29-1; J gene: TRBJ2-6
CDR3 protein: CASSFEFRETQYF; V gene: TRBV5-1; J gene: TRBJ2-5
CDR3 protein: CASTGQGQNYGYTF; V gene: TRBV6-6; J gene: TRBJ1-2
CDR3 protein: CASSPGQDPTYEQYF; V gene: TRBV5-6; J gene: TRBJ2-7
CDR3 protein: CSDATDRVGYNEQFF; V gene: TRBV20-1; J gene: TRBJ2-1
CDR3 protein: CASSYTWTGGGETQYF; V gene: TRBV6-5; J gene: TRBJ2-5
CDR3 protein: CATTRLDKGWNEQFF; V gene: TRBV15; J gene: TRBJ2-1
CDR3 protein: CSVVPDSYLGDYGYTF; V gene: TRBV29-1; J gene: TRBJ1-2
CDR3 protein: CSVDLGDVLDTQYF; V gene: TRBV29-1; J gene: TRBJ2-3
CDR3 protein: CASSIRTRDEQYF; V gene: TRBV7-9; J gene: TRBJ2-7
CDR3 protein: CASSQEPRARRVHEQYF; V gene: TRBV14; J gene: TRBJ2-7
CDR3 protein: CASSYSRQAPYEQYF; V gene: TRBV6-5; J gene: TRBJ2-7
CDR3 protein: CSASGLAGVLQETQYF; V gene: TRBV20-1; J gene: TRBJ2-5
CDR3 protein: CATILSAGRTGGLQETQYF; V gene: TRBV15; J gene: TRBJ2-5
CDR3 protein: CASSPRQAPFGSPLHF; V gene: TRBV6-5; J gene: TRBJ1-6
CDR3 protein: CASTESWSTDTQYF; V gene: TRBV12-3/TRBV12-4; J gene: TRBJ2-3
CDR3 protein: CASSLEQGPLYGYTF; V gene: TRBV5-1; J gene: TRBJ1-2
CDR3 protein: CASSQEIGQMGTEAFF; V gene: TRBV4-2; J gene: TRBJ1-1
CDR3 protein: CASSQDYARLGETQYF; V gene: TRBV4-1; J gene: TRBJ2-5
CDR3 protein: CVSSRSLGDKETQYF; V gene: TRBV7-2; J gene: TRBJ2-5
CDR3 protein: CASSLGGRGRSNQPQHF; V gene: TRBV12-3/TRBV12-4; J gene: TRBJ1-5
CDR3 protein: CASSSRLAGPPSTDTQYF; V gene: TRBV13; J gene: TRBJ2-3
CDR3 protein: CASSPPRRNQETQYF; V gene: TRBV6-2/TRBV6-3; J gene: TRBJ2-5
CDR3 protein: CASSLLYRTEKLFF; V gene: TRBV28; J gene: TRBJ1-4
CDR3 protein: CSVVGYRASPYEQFF; V gene: TRBV29-1; J gene: TRBJ2-1
CDR3 protein: CSARDYGAVNNEQFF; V gene: TRBV20-1; J gene: TRBJ2-1
CDR3 protein: CSARDRRGGYEQYF; V gene: TRBV20-1; J gene: TRBJ2-7
CDR3 protein: CASSLRLAGISYNEQYF; V gene: TRBV12-3/TRBV12-4; J gene: TRBJ2-7
CDR3 protein: CATGTGTYQETQYF; V gene: TRBV15; J gene: TRBJ2-5
CDR3 protein: CSASKGLPNEQFF; V gene: TRBV20-1; J gene: TRBJ2-1
CDR3 protein: CAISEVWRRQETQYF; V gene: TRBV10-3; J gene: TRBJ2-5
CDR3 protein: CATDRNGYTF; V gene: TRBV28; J gene: TRBJ1-2
CDR3 protein: CATSETSGGPEQFF; V gene: TRBV24-1; J gene: TRBJ2-1
CDR3 protein: CASSSTGGAQNEQFF; V gene: TRBV7-9; J gene: TRBJ2-1
CDR3 protein: CASSRGRWETQYF; V gene: TRBV9; J gene: TRBJ2-5
CDR3 protein: CASSDGGNTIYF; V gene: TRBV9; J gene: TRBJ1-3
CDR3 protein: CSARGRGGFYNEQYF; V gene: TRBV20-1; J gene: NA
CDR3 protein: CASSQDIASTDTQYF; V gene: TRBV4-3; J gene: TRBJ2-3
CDR3 protein: CAVTGEGPSTDTQYF; V gene: TRBV6-6; J gene: TRBJ2-3
CDR3 protein: CASSLQTSGGTGELFF; V gene: TRBV7-2; J gene: TRBJ2-2